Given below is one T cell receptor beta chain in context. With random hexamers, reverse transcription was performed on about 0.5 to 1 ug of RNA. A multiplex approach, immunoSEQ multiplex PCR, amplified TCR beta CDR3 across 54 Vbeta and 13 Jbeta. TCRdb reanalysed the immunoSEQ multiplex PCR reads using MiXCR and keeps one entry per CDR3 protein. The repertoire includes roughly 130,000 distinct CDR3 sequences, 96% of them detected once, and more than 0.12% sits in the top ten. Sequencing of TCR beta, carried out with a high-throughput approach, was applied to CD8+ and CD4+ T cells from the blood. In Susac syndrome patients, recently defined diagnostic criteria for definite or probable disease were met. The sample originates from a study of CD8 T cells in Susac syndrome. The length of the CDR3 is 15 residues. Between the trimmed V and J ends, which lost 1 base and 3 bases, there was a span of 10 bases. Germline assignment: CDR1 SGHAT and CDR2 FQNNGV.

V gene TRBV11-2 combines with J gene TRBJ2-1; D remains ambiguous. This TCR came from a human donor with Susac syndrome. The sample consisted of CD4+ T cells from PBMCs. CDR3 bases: TGTGCCAGCAGCTTAGGACTGACCCTCTACAATGAGCAGTTCTTC. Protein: CASSLGLTLYNEQFF. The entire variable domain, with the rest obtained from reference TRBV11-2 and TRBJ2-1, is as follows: EAGVAQSPRYKIIEKRQSVAFWCNPISGHATLYWYQQILGQGPKLLIQFQNNGVVDDSQLPKDRFSAERLKGVDSTLKIQPAKLEDSAVYLCASSLGLTLYNEQFFGPGTRLTVL.